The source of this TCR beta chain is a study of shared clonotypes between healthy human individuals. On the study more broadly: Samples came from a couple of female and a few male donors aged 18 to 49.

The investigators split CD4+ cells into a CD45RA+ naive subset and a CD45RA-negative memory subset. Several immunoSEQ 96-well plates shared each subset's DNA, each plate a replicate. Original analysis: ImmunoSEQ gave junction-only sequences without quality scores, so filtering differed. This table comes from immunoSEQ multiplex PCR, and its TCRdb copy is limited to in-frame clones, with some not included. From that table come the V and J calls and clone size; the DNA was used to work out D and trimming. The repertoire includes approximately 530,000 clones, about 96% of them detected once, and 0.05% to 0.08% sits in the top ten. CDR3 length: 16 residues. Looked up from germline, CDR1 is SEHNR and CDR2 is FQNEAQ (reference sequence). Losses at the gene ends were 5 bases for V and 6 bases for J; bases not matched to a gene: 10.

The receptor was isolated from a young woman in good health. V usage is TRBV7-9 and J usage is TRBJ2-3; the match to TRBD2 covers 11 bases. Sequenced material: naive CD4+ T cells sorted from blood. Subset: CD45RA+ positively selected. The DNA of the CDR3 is TGTGCCAGCAGCCCGCTACTAGCGGGGGAGGTGGATACGCAGTATTTT. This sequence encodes CASSPLLAGEVDTQYF.